This T cell receptor (beta chain) emerged from a study of control samples from healthy donors and cancer patients. Germline V lookup: CDR1 MDHEN, CDR2 SYDVKM. This CDR3 region has 11 residues. Trimming stripped 4 bases from V and 11 bases from J, with 9 bases between. Produced via immunoSEQ multiplex PCR; TCRdb's table is partial and in-frame only. The sample gives roughly 88,000 clones, 91% of which show up once; 0.92% is in the top ten. The TCR comes from a woman aged 25 to 39 in good health. The V gene is TRBV28, the J gene TRBJ2-1; no clear D gene. Sequencing was carried out using blood. The CDR3 region has the DNA TGTGCCAGCAGTTCCCACGCTAAGCAGTTCTTC. It is translated as CASSSHAKQFF.